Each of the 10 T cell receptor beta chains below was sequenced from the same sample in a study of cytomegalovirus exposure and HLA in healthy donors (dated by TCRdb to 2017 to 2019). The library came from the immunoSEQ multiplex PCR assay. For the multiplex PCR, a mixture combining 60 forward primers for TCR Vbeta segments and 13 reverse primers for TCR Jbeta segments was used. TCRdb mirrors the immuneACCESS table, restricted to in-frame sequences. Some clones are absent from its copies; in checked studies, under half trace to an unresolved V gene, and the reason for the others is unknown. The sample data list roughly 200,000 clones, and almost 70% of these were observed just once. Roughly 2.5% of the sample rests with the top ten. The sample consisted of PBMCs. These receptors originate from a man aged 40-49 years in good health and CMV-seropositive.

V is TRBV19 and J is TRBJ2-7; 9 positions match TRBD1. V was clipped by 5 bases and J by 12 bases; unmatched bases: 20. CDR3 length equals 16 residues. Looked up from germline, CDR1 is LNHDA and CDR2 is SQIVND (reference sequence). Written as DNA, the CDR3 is TGTGCCAGTAGTTTCCCGGCGAGGACAGGGGAGCTTGTGTGGTACTTC. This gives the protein CASSFPARTGELVWYF. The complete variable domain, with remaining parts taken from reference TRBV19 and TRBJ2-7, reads DGGITQSPKYLFRKEGQNVTLSCEQNLNHDAMYWYRQDPGQGLRLIYYSQIVNDFQKGDIAEGYSVSREKKESFPLTVTSAQKNPTAFYLCASSFPARTGELVWYFGPGTRLTVT.

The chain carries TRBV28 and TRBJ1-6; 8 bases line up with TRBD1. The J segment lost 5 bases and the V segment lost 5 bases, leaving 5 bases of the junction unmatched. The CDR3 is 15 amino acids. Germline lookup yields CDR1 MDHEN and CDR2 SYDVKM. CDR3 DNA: TGTGCCAGCAGTGCTCCGGGACAGGATAATTCACCCCTCCACTTT. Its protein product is CASSAPGQDNSPLHF.

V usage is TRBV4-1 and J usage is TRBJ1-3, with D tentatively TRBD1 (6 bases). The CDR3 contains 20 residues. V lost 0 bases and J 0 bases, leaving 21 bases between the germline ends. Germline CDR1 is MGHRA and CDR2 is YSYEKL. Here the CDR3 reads CASSQDGSVQDSVSGNTIYF. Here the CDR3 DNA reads TGCGCCAGCAGCCAAGATGGGTCGGTCCAGGACAGCGTCTCTGGAAACACCATATATTTT.

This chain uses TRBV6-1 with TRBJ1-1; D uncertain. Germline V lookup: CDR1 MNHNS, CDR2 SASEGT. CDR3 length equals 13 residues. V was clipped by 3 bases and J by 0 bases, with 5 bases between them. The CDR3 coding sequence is TGTGCCAGCAGTGACCAGATGAACACTGAAGCTTTCTTT. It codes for CASSDQMNTEAFF.

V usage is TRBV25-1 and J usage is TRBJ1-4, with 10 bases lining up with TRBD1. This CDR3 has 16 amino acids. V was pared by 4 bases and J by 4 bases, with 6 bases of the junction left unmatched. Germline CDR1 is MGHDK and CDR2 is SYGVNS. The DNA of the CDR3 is TGTGCCAGCAGTGGAGGACAGGGGGGACTTAATGAAAAACTGTTTTTT. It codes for CASSGGQGGLNEKLFF.

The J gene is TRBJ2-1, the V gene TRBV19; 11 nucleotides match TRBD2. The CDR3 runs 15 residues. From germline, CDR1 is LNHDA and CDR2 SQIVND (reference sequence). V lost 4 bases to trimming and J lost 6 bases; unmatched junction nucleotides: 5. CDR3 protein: CASSTNSGGANEQFF. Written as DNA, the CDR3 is TGTGCCAGTAGTACAAATAGCGGGGGGGCCAATGAGCAGTTCTTC.

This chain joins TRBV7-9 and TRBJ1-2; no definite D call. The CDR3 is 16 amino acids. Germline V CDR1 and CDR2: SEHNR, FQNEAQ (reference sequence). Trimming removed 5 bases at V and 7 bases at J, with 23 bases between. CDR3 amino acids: CASSQIFSGKGCGYTF. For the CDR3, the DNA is TGTGCCAGCAGCCAAATATTCTCGGGGAAAGGCTGTGGCTACACCTTC.

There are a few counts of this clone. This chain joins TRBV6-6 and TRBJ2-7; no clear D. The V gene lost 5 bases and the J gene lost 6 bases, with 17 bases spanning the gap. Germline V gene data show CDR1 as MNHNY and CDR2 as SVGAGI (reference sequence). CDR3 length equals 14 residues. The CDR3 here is CASSTDGARGEQYF. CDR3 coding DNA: TGTGCCAGCAGTACCGACGGTGCACGAGGCGAGCAGTACTTC.

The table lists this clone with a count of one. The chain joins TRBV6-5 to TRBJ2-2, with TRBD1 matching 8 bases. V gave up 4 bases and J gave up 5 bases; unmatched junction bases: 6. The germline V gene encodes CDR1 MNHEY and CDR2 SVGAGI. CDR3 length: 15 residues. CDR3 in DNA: TGTGCCAGCAGTTTAAAGGGACAGGATACCGGGGAGCTGTTTTTT. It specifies CASSLKGQDTGELFF.

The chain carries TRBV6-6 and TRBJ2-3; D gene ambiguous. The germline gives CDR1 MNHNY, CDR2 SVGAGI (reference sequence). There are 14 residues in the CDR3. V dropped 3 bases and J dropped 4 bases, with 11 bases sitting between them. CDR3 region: CASSYERISDTQYF. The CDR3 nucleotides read TGTGCCAGCAGTTATGAGCGCATCTCAGATACGCAGTATTTT.